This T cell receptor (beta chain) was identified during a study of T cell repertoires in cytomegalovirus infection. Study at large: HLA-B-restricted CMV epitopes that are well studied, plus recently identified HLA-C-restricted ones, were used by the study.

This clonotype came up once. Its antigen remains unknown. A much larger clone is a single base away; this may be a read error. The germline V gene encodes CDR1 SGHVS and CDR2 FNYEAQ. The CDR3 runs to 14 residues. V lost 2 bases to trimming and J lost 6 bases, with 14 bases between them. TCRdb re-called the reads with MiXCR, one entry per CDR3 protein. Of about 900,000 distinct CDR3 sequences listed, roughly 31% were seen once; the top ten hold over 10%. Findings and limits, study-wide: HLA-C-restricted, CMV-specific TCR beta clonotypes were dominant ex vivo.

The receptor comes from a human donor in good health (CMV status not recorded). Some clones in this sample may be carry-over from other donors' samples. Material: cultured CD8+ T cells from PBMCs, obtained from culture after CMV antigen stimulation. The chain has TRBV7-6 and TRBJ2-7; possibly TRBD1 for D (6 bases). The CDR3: CASSLPGALAEQYF. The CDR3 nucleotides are TGTGCCAGCAGCTTACCAGGGGCCCTCGCCGAGCAGTACTTC.